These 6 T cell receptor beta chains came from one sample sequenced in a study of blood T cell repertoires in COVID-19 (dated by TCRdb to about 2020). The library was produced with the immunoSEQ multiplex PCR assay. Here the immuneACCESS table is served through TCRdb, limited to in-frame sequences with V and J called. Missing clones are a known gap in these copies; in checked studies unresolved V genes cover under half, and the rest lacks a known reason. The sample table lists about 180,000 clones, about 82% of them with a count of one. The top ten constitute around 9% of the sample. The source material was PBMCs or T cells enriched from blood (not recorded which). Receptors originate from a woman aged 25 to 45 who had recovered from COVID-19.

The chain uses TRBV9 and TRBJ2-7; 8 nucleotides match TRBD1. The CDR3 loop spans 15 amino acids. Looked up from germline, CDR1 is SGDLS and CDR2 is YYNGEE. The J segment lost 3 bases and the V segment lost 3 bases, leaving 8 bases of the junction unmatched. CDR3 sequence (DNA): TGTGCCAGCAGCGCCCATGACAGGGGTAGCTACGAGCAGTACTTC. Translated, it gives CASSAHDRGSYEQYF.

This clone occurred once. The CDR3 loop is CAIQSREGWEAFF. The CDR3 bases are TGTGCCATTCAATCGAGGGAGGGATGGGAAGCTTTCTTT. The gene calls are TRBV10-3 and TRBJ1-1; D is unresolved. V lost 9 bases and J 8 bases, leaving 19 bases between the germline ends. There are 13 residues in the CDR3. Germline V CDR1 and CDR2: ENHRY, SYGVKD.

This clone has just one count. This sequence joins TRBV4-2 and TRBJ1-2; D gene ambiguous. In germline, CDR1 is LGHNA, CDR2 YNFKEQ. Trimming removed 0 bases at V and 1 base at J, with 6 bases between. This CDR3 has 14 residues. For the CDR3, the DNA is TGTGCCAGCAGCCAAGATCGGGGTAACTATGGCTACACCTTC. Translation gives CASSQDRGNYGYTF.

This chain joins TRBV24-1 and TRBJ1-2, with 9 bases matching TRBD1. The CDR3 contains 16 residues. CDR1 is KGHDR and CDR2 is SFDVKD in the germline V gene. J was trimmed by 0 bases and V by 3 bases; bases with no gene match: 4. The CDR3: CATSDPDRGTNYGYTF. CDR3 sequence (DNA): TGTGCCACCAGTGATCCCGACAGGGGGACTAACTATGGCTACACCTTC.

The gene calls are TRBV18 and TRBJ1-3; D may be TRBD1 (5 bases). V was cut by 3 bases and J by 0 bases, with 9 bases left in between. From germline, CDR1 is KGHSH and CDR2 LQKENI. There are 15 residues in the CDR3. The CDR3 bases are TGTGCCAGCTCACCCGACAGAAGCTCTGGAAACACCATATATTTT. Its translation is CASSPDRSSGNTIYF.

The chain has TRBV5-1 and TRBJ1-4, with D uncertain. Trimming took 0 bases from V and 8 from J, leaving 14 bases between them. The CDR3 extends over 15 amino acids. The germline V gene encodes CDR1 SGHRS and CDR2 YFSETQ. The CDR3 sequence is CASSLARHSGEKLFF. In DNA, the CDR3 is TGCGCCAGCAGCTTGGCCAGACACTCGGGGGAAAAACTGTTTTTT.